This T cell receptor beta chain was recovered during a study of T cell responses to AZD1222 COVID-19 vaccine. Study-level points and caveats: No day 14 peak samples; only post-peak repertoires were characterized.

Germline values: CDR1 SGHAT, CDR2 FQDESV (reference sequence). The CDR3 runs 17 residues. The germline V and J ends were trimmed by 0 bases and 2 bases, with 11 bases remaining between them. This clone was recorded only once. Its antigen is still unknown. Repertoires were generated with immunoSEQ multiplex PCR, while TCRdb's copy carries only in-frame clones and drops some. In the table there are over 100,000 clones, 75% to 90% of which are singletons. The gene calls are TRBV11-1 and TRBJ2-6, with D maybe TRBD1 (6 bases). The sequencing here drew on peripheral blood, taken on day 0 of AZD1222 vaccination. This sequence originates from an adult in good health. The CDR3 coding sequence is TGTGCCAGCAGCTTAGCGTCCTCAGGGGCTGGGGCCAACGTCCTGACTTTC. Translating it yields CASSLASSGAGANVLTF.